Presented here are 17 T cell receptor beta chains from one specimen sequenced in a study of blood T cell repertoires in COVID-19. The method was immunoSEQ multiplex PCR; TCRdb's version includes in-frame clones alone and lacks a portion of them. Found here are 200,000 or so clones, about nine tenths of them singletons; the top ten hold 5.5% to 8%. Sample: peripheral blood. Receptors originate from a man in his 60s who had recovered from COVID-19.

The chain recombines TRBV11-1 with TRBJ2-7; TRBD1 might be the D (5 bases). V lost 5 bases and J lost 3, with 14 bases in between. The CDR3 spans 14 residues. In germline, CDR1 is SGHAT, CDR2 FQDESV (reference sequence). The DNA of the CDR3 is TGTGCCAGCAGCCTCGGACATGAACACTACGAGCAGTACTTC. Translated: CASSLGHEHYEQYF.

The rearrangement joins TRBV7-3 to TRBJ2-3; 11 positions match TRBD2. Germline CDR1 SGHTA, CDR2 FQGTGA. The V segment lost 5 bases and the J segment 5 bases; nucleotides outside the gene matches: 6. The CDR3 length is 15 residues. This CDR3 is CASSSTSGGIDTQYF. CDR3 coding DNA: TGTGCCAGCAGCAGTACTAGCGGGGGCATAGATACGCAGTATTTT.

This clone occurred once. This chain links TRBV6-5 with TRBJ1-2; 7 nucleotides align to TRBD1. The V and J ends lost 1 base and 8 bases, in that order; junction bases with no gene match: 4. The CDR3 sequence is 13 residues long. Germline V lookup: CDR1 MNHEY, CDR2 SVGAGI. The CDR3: CASSYFLRGGYTF. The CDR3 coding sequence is TGTGCCAGCAGTTACTTCCTCAGGGGGGGCTACACCTTC.

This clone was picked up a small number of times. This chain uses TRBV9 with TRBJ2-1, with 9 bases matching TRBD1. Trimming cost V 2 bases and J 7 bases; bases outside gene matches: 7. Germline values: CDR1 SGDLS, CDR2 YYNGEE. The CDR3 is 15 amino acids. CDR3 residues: CASSVRDRAPNEQFF. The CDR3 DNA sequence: TGTGCCAGCAGCGTCCGGGACAGGGCCCCGAATGAGCAGTTCTTC.

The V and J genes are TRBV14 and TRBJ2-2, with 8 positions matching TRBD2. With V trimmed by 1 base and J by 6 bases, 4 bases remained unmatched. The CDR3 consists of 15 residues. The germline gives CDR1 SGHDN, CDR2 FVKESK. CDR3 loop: CASSQAGTRAGELFF. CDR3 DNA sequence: TGTGCCAGCAGCCAAGCCGGGACTAGAGCCGGGGAGCTGTTTTTT.

The CDR3 spells CASSSRVDLNEQYF. The CDR3 coding sequence is TGTGCCAGCAGTTCCAGGGTAGATCTGAACGAGCAGTACTTC. The chain couples TRBV27 to TRBJ2-7; perhaps TRBD1 as D (5 bases). The CDR3 consists of 14 residues. Trimming stripped 4 bases from V and 5 bases from J, with 15 bases between. CDR1 and CDR2 (germline): MNHEY, SMNVEV (reference sequence).

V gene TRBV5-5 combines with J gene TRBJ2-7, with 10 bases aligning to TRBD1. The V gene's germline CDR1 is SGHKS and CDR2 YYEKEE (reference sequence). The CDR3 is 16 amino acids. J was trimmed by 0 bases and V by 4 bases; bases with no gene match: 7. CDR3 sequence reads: CASSPPWTGGSYEQYF. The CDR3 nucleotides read TGTGCCAGCAGCCCGCCGTGGACAGGGGGCTCCTACGAGCAGTACTTC.

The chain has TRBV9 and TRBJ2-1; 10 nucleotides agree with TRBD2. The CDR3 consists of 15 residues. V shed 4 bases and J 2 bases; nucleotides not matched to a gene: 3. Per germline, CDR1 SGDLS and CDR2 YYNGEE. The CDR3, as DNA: TGTGCCAGCAGCATTCTAGCGGGAGCCTACAATGAGCAGTTCTTC. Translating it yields CASSILAGAYNEQFF. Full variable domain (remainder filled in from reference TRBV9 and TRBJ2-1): DSGVTQTPKHLITATGQRVTLRCSPRSGDLSVYWYQQSLDQGLQFLIQYYNGEERAKGNILERFSAQQFPDLHSELNLSSLELGDSALYFCASSILAGAYNEQFFGPGTRLTVL.

The CDR3 sequence is CASSSLGRKETQYF. CDR3 nucleotide sequence: TGTGCCAGCAGCTCCCTGGGGAGAAAAGAGACCCAGTACTTC. The genes are TRBV11-2 and TRBJ2-5; D is possibly TRBD2 (5 bases). The CDR3 consists of 14 residues. V lost 4 bases to trimming and J lost 3 bases, with 12 bases between them. Germline loops: CDR1 SGHAT, CDR2 FQNNGV.

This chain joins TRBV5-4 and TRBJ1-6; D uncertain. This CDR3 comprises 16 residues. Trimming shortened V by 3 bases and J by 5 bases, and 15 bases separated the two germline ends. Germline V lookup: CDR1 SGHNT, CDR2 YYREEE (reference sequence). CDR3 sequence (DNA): TGTGCCAGCAGCTCCGGGAGCCCTCTAGATAATTCACCCCTCCACTTT. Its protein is CASSSGSPLDNSPLHF.

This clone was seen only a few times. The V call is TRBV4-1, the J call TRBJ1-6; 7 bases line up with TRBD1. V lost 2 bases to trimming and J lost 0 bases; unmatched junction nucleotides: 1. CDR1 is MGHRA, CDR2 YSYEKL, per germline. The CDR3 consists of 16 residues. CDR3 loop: CASSQTGASYNSPLHF. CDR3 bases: TGCGCCAGCAGCCAAACAGGGGCCTCCTATAATTCACCCCTCCACTTT.

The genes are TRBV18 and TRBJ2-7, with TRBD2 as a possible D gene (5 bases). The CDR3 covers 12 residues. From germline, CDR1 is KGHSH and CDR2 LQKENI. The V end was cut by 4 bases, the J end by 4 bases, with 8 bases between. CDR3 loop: CASSLDSYEQYF. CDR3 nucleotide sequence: TGTGCCAGCTCACTGGACTCATACGAGCAGTACTTC.

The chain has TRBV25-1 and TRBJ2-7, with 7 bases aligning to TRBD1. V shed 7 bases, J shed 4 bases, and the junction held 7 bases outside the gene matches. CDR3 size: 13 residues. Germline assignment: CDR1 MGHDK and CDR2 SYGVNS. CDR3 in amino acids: CASTQGRGYEQYF. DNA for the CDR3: TGTGCCAGCACCCAAGGCAGGGGGTACGAGCAGTACTTC.

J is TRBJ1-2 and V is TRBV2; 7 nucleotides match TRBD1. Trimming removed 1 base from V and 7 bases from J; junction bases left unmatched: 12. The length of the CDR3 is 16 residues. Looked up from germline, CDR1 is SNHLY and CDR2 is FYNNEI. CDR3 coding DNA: TGTGCCAGCAGTGAAGAGGGCAGGGGGGCCCCGGGTGGCTACACCTTC. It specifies CASSEEGRGAPGGYTF.

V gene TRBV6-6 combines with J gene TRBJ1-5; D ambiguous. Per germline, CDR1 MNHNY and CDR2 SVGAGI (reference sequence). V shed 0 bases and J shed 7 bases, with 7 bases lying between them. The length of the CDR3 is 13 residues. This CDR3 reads CASSYSERQPQHF. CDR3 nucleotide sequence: TGTGCCAGCAGTTACTCGGAGCGGCAGCCCCAGCATTTT.

The CDR3 DNA follows: TGTGCCAGCAGCTGGGGCCTAGGAAGTAGTCAGCCCCAGCATTTT. This codes for CASSWGLGSSQPQHF. The chain recombines TRBV7-2 with TRBJ1-5; TRBD1 is a possible D gene (5 bases). From germline, CDR1 is SGHTA and CDR2 FQGNSA. This CDR3 region has 15 residues. V was shortened by 4 bases and J by 6 bases, with 16 bases between the two germline ends.

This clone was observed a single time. DNA for the CDR3: TGCGCCAGCAGCTTTTCACTAGCGTACACCGGGGAGCTGTTTTTT. The encoded protein is CASSFSLAYTGELFF. The chain couples TRBV5-1 to TRBJ2-2; 7 bases fit TRBD2. This CDR3 spans 15 amino acids. V lost 2 bases, J lost 3 bases, and 4 bases stayed unmatched. Germline-derived CDR1 and CDR2 are SGHRS and YFSETQ.